This paragraph covers one T cell receptor (beta chain) sequence. Its target is unknown. Other DNA sequences within the sample encode an identical CDR3. This record comes from a study of shared clonotypes between healthy human individuals. The assay was carried out at the deep level. Sequencing was performed with immunoSEQ multiplex PCR; in TCRdb, only in-frame clones are kept and a portion is missing. The table includes roughly 1,000,000 clones, approximately 80% detected once. Trimming took 2 bases from V and 6 from J; bases not matched to a gene: 3. In germline, CDR1 is MDHEN, CDR2 SYDVKM. The CDR3 spans 13 residues. General study results and limits: Naive CD4 clonotype sharing across several donors was 4% to 5%. The study sampled only blood, and tissue repertoires likely differ.

The sequenced sample was memory CD4+ T cells from PBMCs. Subset noted: CD45RA-negative fraction. The gene calls are TRBV28 and TRBJ2-7, with TRBD2 matching over 8 bases. The source is a man between 18 and 29 years old in good health. Some clones in this sample may be carry-over from other donors' samples. In DNA form, the CDR3 reads TGTGCCAGCAGTTTACTAGCGGGCTCCGAGCAGTACTTC. It yields the protein CASSLLAGSEQYF.